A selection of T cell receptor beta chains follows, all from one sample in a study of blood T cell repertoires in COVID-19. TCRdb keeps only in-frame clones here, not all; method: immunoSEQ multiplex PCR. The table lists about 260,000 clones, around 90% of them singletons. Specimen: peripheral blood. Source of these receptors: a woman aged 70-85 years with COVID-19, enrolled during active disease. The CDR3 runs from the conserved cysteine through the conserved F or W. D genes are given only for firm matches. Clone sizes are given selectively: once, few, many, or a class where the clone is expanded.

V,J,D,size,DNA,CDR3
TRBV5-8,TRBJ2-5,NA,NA,TGTGCCAGCAGCTTGTATCTTTCCGGGGATGAAGAGACCCAGTACTTC,CASSLYLSGDEETQYF
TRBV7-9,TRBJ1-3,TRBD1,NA,TGTGCCAGCAGCTTATTTCCAGGGGGCTCTGGAAACACCATATATTTT,CASSLFPGGSGNTIYF
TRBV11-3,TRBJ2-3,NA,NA,TGTGCCAGCAGCCCAAGGGAGAGCGCTAGCACAGATACGCAGTATTTT,CASSPRESASTDTQYF
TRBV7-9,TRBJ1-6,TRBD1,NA,TGTGCCAGCAGCCTTCTAGGGACAGGGTCCTCACCCCTCCACTTT,CASSLLGTGSSPLHF
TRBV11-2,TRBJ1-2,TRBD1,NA,TGTGCCAGCAGCCACAGGGGGGACTATGGCTACACCTTC,CASSHRGDYGYTF
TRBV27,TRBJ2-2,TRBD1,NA,TGTGCCAGCAGTTCATTCTATTTGGGACAGGGGCTCACCGGGGAGCTGTTTTTT,CASSSFYLGQGLTGELFF
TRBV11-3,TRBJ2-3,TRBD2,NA,TGTGCCAGCAGTTACGGGACTAGCGGGAGCACAGATACGCAGTATTTT,CASSYGTSGSTDTQYF
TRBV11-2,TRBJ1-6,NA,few,TGTGCCAGCAGCTTACGCCCCGGTGATAATTCACCCCTCCACTTT,CASSLRPGDNSPLHF
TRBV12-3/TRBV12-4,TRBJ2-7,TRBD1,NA,TGTGCCAGCAGCCGCGGACAGGGCTACGAGCAGTACTTC,CASSRGQGYEQYF
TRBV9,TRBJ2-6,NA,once,TGTGCCAGCAGCGTCTTTACTTTTACCGGGACAGGGGCCAACGTCCTGACTTTC,CASSVFTFTGTGANVLTF
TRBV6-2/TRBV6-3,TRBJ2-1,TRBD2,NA,TGTGCCAGCAGTTACGGCGGGAGCGGCAACAATGAGCAGTTCTTC,CASSYGGSGNNEQFF
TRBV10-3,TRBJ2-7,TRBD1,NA,TGTGCCATCAGTGGGGACAGGGGCGGCGAGCAGTACTTC,CAISGDRGGEQYF
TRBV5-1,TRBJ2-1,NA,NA,TGCGCCAGCAGCCTGAACAACAATGAGCAGTTCTTC,CASSLNNNEQFF
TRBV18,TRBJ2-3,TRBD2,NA,TGTGCCAGCTCAATAGCGGGAGCCACAGATACGCAGTATTTT,CASSIAGATDTQYF
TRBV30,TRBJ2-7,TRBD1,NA,TGTGCCTGGAGTGAGGGGACAGGGAATACCTACGAGCAGTACTTC,CAWSEGTGNTYEQYF
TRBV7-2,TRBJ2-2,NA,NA,TGTGCCAGCAGCTTACATGGGGGCCCCCAGGGCGGGGAGCTGTTTTTT,CASSLHGGPQGGELFF
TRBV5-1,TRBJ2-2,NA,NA,TGCGCCAGCAGCCAACCCGGGACACTAATCACCGGGGAGCTGTTTTTT,CASSQPGTLITGELFF
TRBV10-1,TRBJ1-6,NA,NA,TGCGCCTCCACTGGAAAACAGATTAATTCACCCCTCCACTTT,CASTGKQINSPLHF
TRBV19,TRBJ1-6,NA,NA,TGTGCCAGTAGAAACCCCAGCTCCTATAATTCACCCCTCCACTTT,CASRNPSSYNSPLHF
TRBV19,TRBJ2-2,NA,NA,TGTGCCAGTAGTATAGCAGTAGGGGGGGACACCGGGGAGCTGTTTTTT,CASSIAVGGDTGELFF
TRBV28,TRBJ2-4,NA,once,TGTGCCAGCAGAGACTCAGGGGTAGCCAAAAACATTCAGTACTTC,CASRDSGVAKNIQYF
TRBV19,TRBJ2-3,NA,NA,TGTGCCAGTAGTATAGTCCCCTCCCCCACAGGGAACACAGATACGCAGTATTTT,CASSIVPSPTGNTDTQYF
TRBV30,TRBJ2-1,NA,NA,TGTGCCGCGCGGAGGCGAGGTTACAATGAGCAGTTCTTC,CAARRRGYNEQFF
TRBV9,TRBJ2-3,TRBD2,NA,TGTGCCAGCAGCACCCGCCTAGCGGGAGAAAATCCAGATACGCAGTATTTT,CASSTRLAGENPDTQYF
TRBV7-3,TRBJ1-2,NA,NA,TGTGCCAGCAGCCCCGATGCGACAAGTTCTTATGGCTACACCTTC,CASSPDATSSYGYTF
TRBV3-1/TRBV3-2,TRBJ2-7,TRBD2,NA,TGTGCCAGCAGAAGATCCGGGACTAGGGCGAGGGAGCAGTACTTC,CASRRSGTRAREQYF
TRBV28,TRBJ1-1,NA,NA,TGTGCCAGCAGCACGGGGGACACTGAAGCTTTCTTT,CASSTGDTEAFF
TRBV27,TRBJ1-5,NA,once,TGTGCCAGCAGTCGGTATAACAGAGCGGGGGATGGCAATCAGCCCCAGCATTTT,CASSRYNRAGDGNQPQHF
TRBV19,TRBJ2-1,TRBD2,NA,TGTGCCAGTAGTACTGGGACTAGCTACAATGAGCAGTTCTTC,CASSTGTSYNEQFF
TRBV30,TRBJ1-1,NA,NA,TGTGCCTGGAGTCAGGTGAACACTGAAGCTTTCTTT,CAWSQVNTEAFF
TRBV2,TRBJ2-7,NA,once,TGTGCCAGCAGAAGCGAAGGCTACGAGCAGTACTTC,CASRSEGYEQYF
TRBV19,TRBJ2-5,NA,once,TGTGCCAGTAGTAAGCCCGAGGGGGAAGGGACCCAGTACTTC,CASSKPEGEGTQYF
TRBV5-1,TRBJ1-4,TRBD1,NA,TGCGCCAGCAGCCCCGGGACAGGGGGAGTCCTAGAAAAACTGTTTTTT,CASSPGTGGVLEKLFF
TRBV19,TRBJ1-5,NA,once,TGTGCCAGTAGTATAGGGGGAGTCCTGAGCAATCAGCCCCAGCATTTT,CASSIGGVLSNQPQHF
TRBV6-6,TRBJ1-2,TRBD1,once,TGTGCCAGCGGGACAGGGGATGATGGTGGCTACACCTTC,CASGTGDDGGYTF
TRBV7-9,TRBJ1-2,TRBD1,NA,TGTGCCAGCAGCACCAGGACAGGGGACAACTATGGCTACACCTTC,CASSTRTGDNYGYTF
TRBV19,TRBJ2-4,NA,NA,TGTGCCAGTACCCCGGGACTCCAACGGGGAGGAAACATTCAGTACTTC,CASTPGLQRGGNIQYF
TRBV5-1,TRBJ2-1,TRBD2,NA,TGCGCCACGGCTTTCGCAGCGGGAGGAGACAATGAGCAGTTCTTC,CATAFAAGGDNEQFF
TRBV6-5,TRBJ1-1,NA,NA,TGTGCCAGCAGCCTGAGCACTGAAGCTTTCTTT,CASSLSTEAFF
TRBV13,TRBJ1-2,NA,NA,TGTGCCAGCAGCTCCCGTCGGGGGGTTTTGAATGGCTACACCTTC,CASSSRRGVLNGYTF
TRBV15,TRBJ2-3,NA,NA,TGTGCCACCAGCAGAGATATGGGAGCAAAAGATACGCAGTATTTT,CATSRDMGAKDTQYF
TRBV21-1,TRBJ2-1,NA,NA,TGTGCCAGCAGCAATGGACGGAGACTAGCGGTCTGCGAGCAGTTCTTC,CASSNGRRLAVCEQFF
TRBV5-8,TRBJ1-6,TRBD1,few,TGTGCCAGCAGCTTGTACAGGGGGCAAGACCCCCTCCACTTT,CASSLYRGQDPLHF
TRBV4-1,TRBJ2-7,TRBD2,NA,TGCGCCAGCAGCCGAGATACTAGCGGGAGCTACGAGCAGTACTTC,CASSRDTSGSYEQYF
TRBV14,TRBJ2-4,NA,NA,TGTGCCAGCAGCCACCAGGGGCGCAGGTACATTCAGTACTTC,CASSHQGRRYIQYF
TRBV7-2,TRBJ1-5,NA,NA,TGTGCCAGCAGCTCCCATCCCGTCCGGGGTTTCGATCAGCCCCAGCATTTT,CASSSHPVRGFDQPQHF
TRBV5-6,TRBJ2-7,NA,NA,TGTGCCAGCAGGTTGCAGGGTATCCCCCACGAGCAGTACTTC,CASRLQGIPHEQYF
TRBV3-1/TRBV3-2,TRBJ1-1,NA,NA,TGTGCCAGCAGTCCATCCGGGAATTGGGTGAACACTGAAGCTTTCTTT,CASSPSGNWVNTEAFF
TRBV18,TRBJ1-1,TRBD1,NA,TGTGCCAGCTCACCTGACAGGGGGAACTACGAACGGGAGACTGAAGCTTTCTTT,CASSPDRGNYERETEAFF
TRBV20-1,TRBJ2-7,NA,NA,TGCAGTGTCAAAGAGTACGAGCAGTACTTC,CSVKEYEQYF
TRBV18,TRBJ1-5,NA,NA,TGTGCCAGCTCACCAACGGGGGATCAGCCCCAGCATTTT,CASSPTGDQPQHF
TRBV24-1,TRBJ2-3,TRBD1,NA,TGTGCCACCAGTGAATACGGGACAGAAAACACAGATACGCAGTATTTT,CATSEYGTENTDTQYF
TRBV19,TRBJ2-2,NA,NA,TGTGCCAGTAGTTCGCAGGGTACCGGGGAGCTGTTTTTT,CASSSQGTGELFF
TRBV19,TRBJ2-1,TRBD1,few,TGTGCCAGTAGTATAGATCCGACAGGGGGAGCCTACAATGAGCAGTTCTTC,CASSIDPTGGAYNEQFF
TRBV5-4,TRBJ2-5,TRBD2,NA,TGTGCCAGCAGCTCCGGGACTACTCAAGAGACCCAGTACTTC,CASSSGTTQETQYF
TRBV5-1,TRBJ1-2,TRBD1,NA,TGCGCCAGCAGCCAAGGGACAGGGGGAAATGGCTACACCTTC,CASSQGTGGNGYTF
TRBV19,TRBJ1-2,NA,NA,TGTGCCAGTAGTATACTGGACAGAAACTATGGCTACACCTTC,CASSILDRNYGYTF
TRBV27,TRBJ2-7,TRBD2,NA,TGTGCCAGCAGCGCATCGGCGGGGGGATATCACGAGCAGTACTTC,CASSASAGGYHEQYF
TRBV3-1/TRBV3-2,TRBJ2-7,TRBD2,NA,TGTGCCAGCAGCCAAGGGGGGGGAGAGGAACCCATACACGAGCAGTACTTC,CASSQGGGEEPIHEQYF